This T cell receptor beta chain is drawn from a study of blood T cell repertoires in COVID-19. Background on the study: Acute and convalescent COVID-19 specimens originated in the United States, Italy and Spain.

Authors' analysis steps: Amplification from reference gene primers served as the basis for estimated nucleated cell counts. Assay: immunoSEQ multiplex PCR; the TCRdb copy retains only in-frame clones and omits some. V and J calls and clone size come straight from that table; D and trimming were deduced from the DNA. The data hold 50,000 to 55,000 clones, with roughly 84% observed a single time. The sample holds a few counts of this clone. Sequencing used peripheral blood. The receptor comes from a man between 45 and 60 years old with active COVID-19.

CDR3 DNA: TGTGCCAGCAGCTACAGGGGTCGTCGACGGGACACAGATACGCAGTATTTT. Its protein product is CASSYRGRRRDTDTQYF. The V and J genes are TRBV5-6 and TRBJ2-3, with 7 bases fitting TRBD1. The CDR3 consists of 17 residues. Germline trimming cut 3 bases from V and 2 bases from J; bases unmatched to any gene: 12. CDR1 is SGHDT and CDR2 is YYEEEE in the germline V gene.